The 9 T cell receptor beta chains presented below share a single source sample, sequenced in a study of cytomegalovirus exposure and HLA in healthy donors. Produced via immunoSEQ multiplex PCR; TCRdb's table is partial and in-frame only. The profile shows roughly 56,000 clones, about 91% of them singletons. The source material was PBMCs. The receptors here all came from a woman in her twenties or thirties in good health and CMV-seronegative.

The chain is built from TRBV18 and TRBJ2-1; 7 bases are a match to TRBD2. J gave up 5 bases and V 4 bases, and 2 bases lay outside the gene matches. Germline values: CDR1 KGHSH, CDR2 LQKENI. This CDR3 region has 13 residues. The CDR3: CASSLSGDNEQFF. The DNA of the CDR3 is TGTGCCAGCTCACTGAGCGGGGACAATGAGCAGTTCTTC.

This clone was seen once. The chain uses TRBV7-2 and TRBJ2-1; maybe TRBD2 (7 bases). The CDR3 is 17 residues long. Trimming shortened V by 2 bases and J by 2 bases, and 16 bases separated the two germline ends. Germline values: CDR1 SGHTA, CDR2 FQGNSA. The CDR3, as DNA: TGTGCCAGCAGCTTATCGGCAGGGGAGGGCCCCTACAATGAGCAGTTCTTC. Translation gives CASSLSAGEGPYNEQFF. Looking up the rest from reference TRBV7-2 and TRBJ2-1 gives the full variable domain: GAGVSQSPSNKVTEKGKDVELRCDPISGHTALYWYRQSLGQGLEFLIYFQGNSAPDKSGLPSDRFSAERTGGSVSTLTIQRTQQEDSAVYLCASSLSAGEGPYNEQFFGPGTRLTVL.

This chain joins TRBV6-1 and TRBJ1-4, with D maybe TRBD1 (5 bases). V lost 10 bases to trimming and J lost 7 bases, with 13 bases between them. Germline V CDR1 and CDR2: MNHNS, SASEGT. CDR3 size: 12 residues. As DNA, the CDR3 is TGTGCCACAGGAGGGGAGTCTGAAAAACTGTTTTTT. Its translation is CATGGESEKLFF.

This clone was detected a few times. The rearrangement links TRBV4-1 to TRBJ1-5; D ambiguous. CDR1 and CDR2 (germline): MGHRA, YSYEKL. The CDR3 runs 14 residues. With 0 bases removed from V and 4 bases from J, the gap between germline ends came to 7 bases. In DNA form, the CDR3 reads TGCGCCAGCAGCCAAGAGTCGGGGAATCAGCCCCAGCATTTT. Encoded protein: CASSQESGNQPQHF.

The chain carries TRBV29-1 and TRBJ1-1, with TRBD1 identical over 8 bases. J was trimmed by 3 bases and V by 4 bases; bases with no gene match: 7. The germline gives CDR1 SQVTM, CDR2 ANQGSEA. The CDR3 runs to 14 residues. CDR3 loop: CSVAGGNVYTEAFF. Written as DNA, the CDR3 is TGCAGCGTTGCAGGGGGCAACGTTTACACTGAAGCTTTCTTT.

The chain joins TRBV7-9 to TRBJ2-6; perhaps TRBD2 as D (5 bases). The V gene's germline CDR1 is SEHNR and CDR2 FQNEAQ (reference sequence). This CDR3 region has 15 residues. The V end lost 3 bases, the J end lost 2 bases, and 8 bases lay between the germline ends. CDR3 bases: TGTGCCAGCAGCTTCCCGGGAACTGGGGCCAACGTCCTGACTTTC. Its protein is CASSFPGTGANVLTF.

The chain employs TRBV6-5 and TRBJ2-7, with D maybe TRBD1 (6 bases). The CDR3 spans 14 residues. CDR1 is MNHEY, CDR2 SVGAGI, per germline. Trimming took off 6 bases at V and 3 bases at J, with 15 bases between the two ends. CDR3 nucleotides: TGTGCCAGCAGAAACGAGGGGGTTAGCTACGAGCAGTACTTC. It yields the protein CASRNEGVSYEQYF.

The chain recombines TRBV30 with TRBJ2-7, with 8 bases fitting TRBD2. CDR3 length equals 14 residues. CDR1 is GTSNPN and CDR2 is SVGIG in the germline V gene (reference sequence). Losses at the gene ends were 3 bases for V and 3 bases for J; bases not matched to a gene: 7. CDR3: CAWRLAGSNYEQYF. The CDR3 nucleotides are TGTGCCTGGAGGCTAGCGGGTTCCAACTACGAGCAGTACTTC.

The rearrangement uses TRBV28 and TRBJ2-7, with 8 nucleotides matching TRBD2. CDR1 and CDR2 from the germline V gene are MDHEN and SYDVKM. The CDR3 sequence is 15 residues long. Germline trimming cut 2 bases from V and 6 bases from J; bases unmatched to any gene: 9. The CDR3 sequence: CASSLVTRGGPEQYF. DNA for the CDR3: TGTGCCAGCAGTTTAGTGACACGGGGGGGGCCCGAGCAGTACTTC.